This TCR beta chain was sequenced in a study of Tregs in tolerant kidney transplant recipients. The repertoire was sequenced with immunoSEQ multiplex PCR; TCRdb's copy has only in-frame clones and lacks some. The sample data list nearly 15,000 clones. On this clone itself: As yet, its antigen is unknown. The CDR3 end falls 3 residues outside the read, so it is completed with the germline J gene.

The CDR3 is 13 amino acids. CDR1 is SGHTA, CDR2 FQGTGA, per germline. V was cut by 1 base and J by 5 bases, with 8 bases left in between. Study conclusions and caveats: Tregs expanded with activated donor B cells seemed most donor-specific. Tolerant patients' donor-specific Tregs expanded beyond overall Tregs, suggesting antigen-driven growth.

Recipients received nonmyeloablative bone marrow transplants from related graft donors, with transient mixed chimerism. The clonotype comes from a human patient who received a combined kidney and bone marrow transplant. Certain T cells may be donor cells from the graft. The chain combines TRBV7-3 with TRBJ1-1; weak D call: TRBD1 (6 bases). Sequencing was performed on CD4+ T cells from blood (PBMCs), taken 12 months after the transplant. CDR3 bases read: TGTGCCAGCAGCTTAATAGGGGGAACTGAA. Amino acid sequence: CASSLIGGTE. The entire CDR3 sequence reads CASSLIGGTEAFF.